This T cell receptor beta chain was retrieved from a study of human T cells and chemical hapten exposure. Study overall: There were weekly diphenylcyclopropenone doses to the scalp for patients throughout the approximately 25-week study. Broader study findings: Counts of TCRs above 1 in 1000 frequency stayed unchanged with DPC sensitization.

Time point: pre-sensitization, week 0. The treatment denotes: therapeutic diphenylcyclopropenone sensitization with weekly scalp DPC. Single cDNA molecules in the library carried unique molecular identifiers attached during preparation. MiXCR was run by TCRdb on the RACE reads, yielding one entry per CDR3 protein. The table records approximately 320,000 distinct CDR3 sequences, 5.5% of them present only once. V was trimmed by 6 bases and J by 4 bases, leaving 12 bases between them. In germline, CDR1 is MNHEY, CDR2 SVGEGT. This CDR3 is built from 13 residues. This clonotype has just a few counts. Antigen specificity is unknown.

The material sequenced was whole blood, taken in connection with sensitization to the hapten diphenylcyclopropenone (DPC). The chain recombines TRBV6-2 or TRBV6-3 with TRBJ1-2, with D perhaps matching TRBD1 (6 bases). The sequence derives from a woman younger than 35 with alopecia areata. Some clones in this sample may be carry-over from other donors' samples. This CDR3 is CASRRGEVYGYTF. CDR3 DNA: TGTGCCAGCAGGAGGGGGGAGGTCTATGGCTACACCTTC.